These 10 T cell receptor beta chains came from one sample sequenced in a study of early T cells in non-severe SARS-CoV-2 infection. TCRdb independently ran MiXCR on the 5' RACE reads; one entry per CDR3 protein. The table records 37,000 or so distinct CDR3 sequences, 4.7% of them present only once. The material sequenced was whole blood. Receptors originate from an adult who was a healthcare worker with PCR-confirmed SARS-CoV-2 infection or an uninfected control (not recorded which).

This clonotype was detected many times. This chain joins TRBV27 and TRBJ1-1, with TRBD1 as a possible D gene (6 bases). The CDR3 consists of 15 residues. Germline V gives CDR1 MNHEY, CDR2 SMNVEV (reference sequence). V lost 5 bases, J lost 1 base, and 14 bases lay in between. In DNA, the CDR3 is TGTGCCAGCAGTCTAAACAGGGCCCAGAACACTGAAGCTTTCTTT. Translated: CASSLNRAQNTEAFF.

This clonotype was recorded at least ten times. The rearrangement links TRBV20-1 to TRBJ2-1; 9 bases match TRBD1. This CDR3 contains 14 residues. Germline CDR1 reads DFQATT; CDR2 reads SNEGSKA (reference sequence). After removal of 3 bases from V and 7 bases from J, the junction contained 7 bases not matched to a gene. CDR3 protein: CSARYGQGPNEQFF. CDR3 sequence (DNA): TGCAGTGCTAGGTATGGACAGGGGCCAAATGAGCAGTTCTTC.

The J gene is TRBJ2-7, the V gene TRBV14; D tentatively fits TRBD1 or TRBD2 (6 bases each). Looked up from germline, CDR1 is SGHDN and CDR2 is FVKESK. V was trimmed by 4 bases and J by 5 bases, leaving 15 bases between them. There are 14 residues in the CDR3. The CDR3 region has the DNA TGTGCCAGCAGCCTAATTCAGGGGAGGAACGAGCAGTACTTC. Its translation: CASSLIQGRNEQYF.

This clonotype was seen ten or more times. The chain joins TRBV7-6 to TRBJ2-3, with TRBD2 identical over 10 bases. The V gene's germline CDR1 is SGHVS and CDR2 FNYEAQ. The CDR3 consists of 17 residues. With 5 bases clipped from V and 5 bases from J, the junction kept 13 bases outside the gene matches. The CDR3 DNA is TGTGCCAGCAGCCCCGGGGCTAGCGGGAGAAGGGTAGATACGCAGTATTTT. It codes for CASSPGASGRRVDTQYF.

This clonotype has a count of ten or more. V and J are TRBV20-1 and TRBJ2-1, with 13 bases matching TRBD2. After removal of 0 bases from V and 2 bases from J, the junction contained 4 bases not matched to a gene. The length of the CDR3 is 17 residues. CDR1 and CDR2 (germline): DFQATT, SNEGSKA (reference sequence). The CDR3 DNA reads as TGCAGTGCTAGAGAGTTGGGACTAGCGGGGCCCTACAATGAGCAGTTCTTC. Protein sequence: CSARELGLAGPYNEQFF.

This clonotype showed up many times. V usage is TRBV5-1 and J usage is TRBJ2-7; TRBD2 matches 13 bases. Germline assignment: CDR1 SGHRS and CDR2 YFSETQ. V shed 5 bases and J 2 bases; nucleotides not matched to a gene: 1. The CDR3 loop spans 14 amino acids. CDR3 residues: CASRGLAGTYEQYF. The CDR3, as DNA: TGCGCCAGCAGGGGACTAGCGGGGACCTACGAGCAGTACTTC.

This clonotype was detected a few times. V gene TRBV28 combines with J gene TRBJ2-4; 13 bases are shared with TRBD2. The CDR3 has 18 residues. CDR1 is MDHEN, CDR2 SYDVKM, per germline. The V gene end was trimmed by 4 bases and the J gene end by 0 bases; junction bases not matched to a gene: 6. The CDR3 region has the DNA TGTGCCAGCAGTTCCGGGACTAGCGGGAACCTAGCCAAAAACATTCAGTACTTC. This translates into CASSSGTSGNLAKNIQYF.

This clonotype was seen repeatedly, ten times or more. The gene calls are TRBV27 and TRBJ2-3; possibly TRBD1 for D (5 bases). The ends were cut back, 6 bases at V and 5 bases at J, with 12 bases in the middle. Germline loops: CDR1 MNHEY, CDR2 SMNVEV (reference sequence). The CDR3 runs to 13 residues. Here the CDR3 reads CASSPREQDTQYF. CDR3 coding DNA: TGTGCCAGCAGCCCCAGGGAACAAGATACGCAGTATTTT.

Here the CDR3 DNA reads TGTGCCAGCAGTCCGGACAGGTCTGGCTCCTACGAGCAGTACTTC. Protein product: CASSPDRSGSYEQYF. The chain employs TRBV6-6 and TRBJ2-7; 7 bases are a match to TRBD1. CDR3 size: 15 residues. V shed 5 bases, J shed 0 bases, and the junction held 7 bases outside the gene matches. Germline CDR1 is MNHNY and CDR2 is SVGAGI (reference sequence).

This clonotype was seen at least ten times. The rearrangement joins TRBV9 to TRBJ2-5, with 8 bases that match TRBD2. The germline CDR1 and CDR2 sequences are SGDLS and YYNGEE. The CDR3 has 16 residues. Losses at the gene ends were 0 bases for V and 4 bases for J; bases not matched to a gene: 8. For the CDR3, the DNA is TGTGCCAGCAGCGTAGGCTCCGGGGGGGAGCGAGAGACCCAGTACTTC. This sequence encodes CASSVGSGGERETQYF.